This is a list of T cell receptor beta chains from one sample in a study of cytomegalovirus exposure and HLA in healthy donors. Assay used: immunoSEQ multiplex PCR; TCRdb lists only in-frame clones, some missing. This sample yields approximately 130,000 clones, of which around 80% are seen a single time; about 2.9% belongs to the top ten. Sequencing used PBMCs. The receptors originated from a boy under 10 years old in good health and CMV-seronegative. The CDR3 runs from the conserved cysteine through the conserved F or W. A D gene is named only where the DNA matches it firmly.

J,D,V,CDR3
TRBJ2-3,TRBD2,TRBV11-1,CASSLASGGYTDTQYF
TRBJ2-3,TRBD2,TRBV27,CASSLNSGWKDTQYF
TRBJ2-7,.,TRBV7-9,CASSFAGKSEEYF
TRBJ2-5,TRBD2,TRBV30,CAWSLLAGGETQYF
TRBJ2-3,.,TRBV7-9,CASSLVSWEVDTQYF
TRBJ1-5,.,TRBV27,CASSPTSLENQPQHF
TRBJ2-3,.,TRBV6-1,CASSEGEAIGGDTQYF
TRBJ2-2,TRBD1,TRBV18,CASSPETGRAGELFF
TRBJ2-3,TRBD2,TRBV11-3,CASRDRGGTSGRDTQYF
TRBJ1-1,.,TRBV15,CATSPSKGTEAFF
TRBJ1-4,.,TRBV21-1,CASRRCATNEKLFF
TRBJ2-7,.,TRBV7-2,CASSLGRLEQYF
TRBJ1-2,TRBD1,TRBV27,CASSPGDRAHGYTF
TRBJ1-1,.,TRBV5-1,CASSLSSPTAPYPAFF
TRBJ2-7,TRBD2,TRBV11-2,CASRETSGGDSYEQYF
TRBJ2-4,.,TRBV7-6,CASSRQDGLAKNIQYF
TRBJ1-4,.,TRBV11-2,CASSPRQGAGANEKLFF
TRBJ1-1,TRBD1,TRBV13,CASSLGRGQGHTEAFF
TRBJ1-2,TRBD1,TRBV14,CASSLIGQGGDGYTF
TRBJ1-1,TRBD1,TRBV4-2,CASSQGSGQGNTEAFF
TRBJ1-1,.,TRBV5-8,CASSLPRGRALAFF
TRBJ1-1,TRBD1,TRBV30,CASPTGGTEAFF
TRBJ1-1,.,TRBV5-5,CASSLAWNTEAFF